This T cell receptor beta chain originates from a study of CD8+CD57+ T cells in acquired aplastic anemia. TCR beta VDJ combinations and CDR3 sequences were profiled from genomic DNA. TCRdb re-called the reads with MiXCR, one entry per CDR3 protein. The sample contains about 190,000 distinct CDR3 sequences, around half of which appear only once. Study outcomes and limitations: Overlapping CD8+ CDR3 repertoires of patients and controls contained about 27 shared sequences. Simpson's diversity of CD8+ cells was not significantly different in patients compared with controls.

A note on this clonotype: Its antigen remains unidentified.

CDR1 SGHTA and CDR2 FQGTGA come from the germline V gene. Between the trimmed V and J ends, which lost 3 bases and 4 bases, there was a span of 6 bases. This CDR3 contains 13 residues. Individuals selected for sequencing had exhibited CD8+CD57+ cell expansion on flow cytometry. Blood came from patients not yet given any therapy. The chain links TRBV7-3 to TRBJ2-2; D is ambiguous. Sequenced: sorted CD4+, CD8+, or CD8+CD57+ T cells (not recorded which) from PBMCs. The source of this sequence is a human donor with aplastic anemia. The CDR3 nucleotides are TGTGCCAGCAGCTTCTACAGCACCGGGGAGCTGTTTTTT. It yields the protein CASSFYSTGELFF.